These T cell receptor beta chains were read from a single sample in a study of cytomegalovirus exposure and HLA in healthy donors. Assay: immunoSEQ multiplex PCR; the TCRdb copy retains only in-frame clones and omits some. The table has approximately 120,000 clones, 65% to 80% seen once. Material for sequencing was PBMCs. These receptor sequences come from a man aged 25-45 years in good health and CMV-seronegative. The CDR3 runs from the conserved cysteine through the conserved F or W. D genes are given only for firm matches. Size is stated for part of the rows, as once, few or many counts, or as a class when the clone is expanded.

j_call clone_size v_call d_call cdr3_nt cdr3_aa
TRBJ1-3 - TRBV18 - TGTGCCAGCTCACCACCGGGCCACGGTTCCTGGGCCATATATTTT CASSPPGHGSWAIYF
TRBJ2-7 - TRBV10-1 - TGCGCTCGGGGCGAGCAGTACTTC CARGEQYF
TRBJ1-1 - TRBV5-4 - TGTGCCAGCAGCTTCTCTCAGGGAAGTCGGAACACTGAAGCTTTCTTT CASSFSQGSRNTEAFF
TRBJ2-7 - TRBV4-1 - TGCGCCAGCAGCCAAGTAGGGGCGGGGGCTCACGAGCAGTACTTC CASSQVGAGAHEQYF
TRBJ2-7 - TRBV23-1 TRBD1 TGCGCCAGCAGTCAATCCCGACAGGGAGCACCCTACGAGCAGTACTTC CASSQSRQGAPYEQYF
TRBJ2-6 - TRBV5-1 - TGCGCCAGCAGCTTCAGCTCTGGGGCCAACGTCCTGACTTTC CASSFSSGANVLTF
TRBJ2-2 - TRBV11-3 - TGTGCCAGCAGCCCCGCGGTATACACCGGGGAGCTGTTTTTT CASSPAVYTGELFF
TRBJ1-4 - TRBV5-1 TRBD1 TGCGCCAGCAGCGCCCGGGACAGGGGAGAAAAACTGTTTTTT CASSARDRGEKLFF
TRBJ2-1 - TRBV27 TRBD2 TGTGCCAGCAGACTCTTGGGACTAGCGGACTACAATGAGCAGTTCTTC CASRLLGLADYNEQFF
TRBJ1-5 - TRBV5-4 TRBD1 TGTGCCAGCAGCTTCCAGGGGGGACCCAATCAGCCCCAGCATTTT CASSFQGGPNQPQHF
TRBJ2-3 few TRBV7-9 TRBD2 TGTGCCAGCAGCGCACCCCGACTAGCGGATAGCACAGATACGCAGTATTTT CASSAPRLADSTDTQYF
TRBJ2-1 once TRBV30 TRBD2 TGTGCCGGAACCGGGACTAGATCCGGGTATGAGCAGTTCTTC CAGTGTRSGYEQFF
TRBJ2-7 - TRBV11-2 TRBD1 TGTGCCAGCAGCCGACCGGGACAGGGTCGTTACGAGCAGTACTTC CASSRPGQGRYEQYF
TRBJ2-3 many TRBV6-1 TRBD2 TGTGCCAGCAGTGAAACTAGCGGGGGGGTTGATACGCAGTATTTT CASSETSGGVDTQYF
TRBJ2-3 - TRBV2 - TGTGCCAGCAGTTTTGGGCTCACAGATACGCAGTATTTT CASSFGLTDTQYF
TRBJ1-5 - TRBV5-1 TRBD1 TGCGCCAGCAGCTTGACGACAGGGAACAATCAGCCCCAGCATTTT CASSLTTGNNQPQHF
TRBJ2-5 - TRBV4-2 TRBD2 TGTGCCAGCAGCCAAAGAGTCGTCGGCGGGGGGCCGGAAGAGACCCAGTACTTC CASSQRVVGGGPEETQYF
TRBJ2-5 - TRBV9 TRBD2 TGTGCCAGCAGCGCCCACTCGGGGGGTACCCAAGAGACCCAGTACTTC CASSAHSGGTQETQYF
TRBJ1-3 - TRBV5-1 - TGCGCCAGCAGCCCACCCACGGGAGCTGGAAACACCATATATTTT CASSPPTGAGNTIYF
TRBJ1-4 - TRBV28 TRBD1 TGTGCCAGCGTTCCTCCAGGGGGAGAAAAACTGTTTTTT CASVPPGGEKLFF
TRBJ1-1 - TRBV19 TRBD1 TGTGCCAGCGCTGGGACAGGGGTTTCTGAAGCTTTCTTT CASAGTGVSEAFF
TRBJ1-5 - TRBV29-1 TRBD1 TGCAGCGTTGTGACAGGGGGAAGCAATCAGCCCCAGCATTTT CSVVTGGSNQPQHF
TRBJ1-6 - TRBV19 TRBD1 TGTGCCAGTACCGGGACAGGGGCTCCGTTGGTCCGAAATTCACCCCTCCACTTT CASTGTGAPLVRNSPLHF
TRBJ2-1 - TRBV14 TRBD1 TGTGCCAGCAGCCAAGGACAGGGTCTCCATGAGCAGTTCTTC CASSQGQGLHEQFF
TRBJ1-2 - TRBV19 - TGTGCCAGTAGTCTCCACAGGGATGACTATGGCTACACCTTC CASSLHRDDYGYTF
TRBJ2-7 once TRBV5-1 - TGCGCCAGCAGCTTGAGAGATAGAGTCTACGAGCAGTACTTC CASSLRDRVYEQYF
TRBJ2-5 - TRBV7-3 TRBD1 TGTGCCAGCAGCTCGACAGGGGTTGGGGAGACCCAGTACTTC CASSSTGVGETQYF
TRBJ2-7 - TRBV11-2 TRBD1 TGTGCCAGCAGCTCCGACAGGGCAGAGCAGTACTTC CASSSDRAEQYF
TRBJ2-2 - TRBV29-1 - TGCAGCGCCGACAGGACAAACACCGGGGAGCTGTTTTTT CSADRTNTGELFF
TRBJ2-1 - TRBV5-4 TRBD2 TGTGCCAGCAGCGCCTCACTAGCGGGGGGGGCCAGGGGATACAATGAGCAGTTCTTC CASSASLAGGARGYNEQFF
TRBJ2-3 - TRBV10-3 TRBD2 TGTGCCATCGGGGGGGTTGCGACAGATACGCAGTATTTT CAIGGVATDTQYF
TRBJ1-1 once TRBV30 - TGTGCCTGGAGAAGGGGGGGAAGTGAAGCTTTCTTT CAWRRGGSEAFF
TRBJ2-1 - TRBV5-1 TRBD1 TGCGCCAGCAGCATTCCGGGACAGGACAATGAGCAGTTCTTC CASSIPGQDNEQFF
TRBJ1-2 - TRBV12-5 TRBD1 TGTGCTAGTGGTTTGGAAACCGACAGGGCCTATGGCTACACCTTC CASGLETDRAYGYTF
TRBJ1-2 - TRBV4-3 - TGCGCCAGCAGCCAAGCCGGCAACAGGGATATCTATGGCTACACCTTC CASSQAGNRDIYGYTF
TRBJ1-3 - TRBV4-1 TRBD1 TGCGCCAGCAGCCAAGTGACAGGGCGCTCTGGAAACACCATATATTTT CASSQVTGRSGNTIYF
TRBJ2-1 - TRBV5-6 - TGTGCCAGCAGCGCCACCGGGACTCGGTCCTACAATGAGCAGTTCTTC CASSATGTRSYNEQFF
TRBJ2-7 - TRBV9 TRBD2 TGTGCCAGCAGCCCTCCGGGGAGGGCCTACGAGCAGTACTTC CASSPPGRAYEQYF
TRBJ2-7 - TRBV15 - TGTGCCACCAGCAACCCAGGGGACGAGCAGTACTTC CATSNPGDEQYF
TRBJ1-1 - TRBV28 TRBD1 TGTGCCAGCAGTTTCTACCCGACAGGGAAGGGTATGAACACTGAAGCTTTCTTT CASSFYPTGKGMNTEAFF
TRBJ2-1 - TRBV7-9 TRBD2 TGTGCCAGCAGCCCCGGGACTAGCGGGAACAATGAGCAGTTCTTC CASSPGTSGNNEQFF
TRBJ1-3 - TRBV30 TRBD1 TGTGCCTGGAGACCTCCGGGACAGAGAAACACCATATATTTT CAWRPPGQRNTIYF
TRBJ2-5 once TRBV30 - TGTGCCTGGAGTTCGGAGACCCAGTACTTC CAWSSETQYF
TRBJ2-2 - TRBV5-1 - TGCGCCAGCACGTCGGGGGCGAACACCGGGGAGCTGTTTTTT CASTSGANTGELFF
TRBJ1-2 - TRBV28 - TGTGCCAGCAGTCCAGGTCCCTACGGCTACACCTTC CASSPGPYGYTF
TRBJ1-1 - TRBV6-6 - TGTGCCAGCAGTTACTCATTGACCAGGGGTAACACTGAAGCTTTCTTT CASSYSLTRGNTEAFF
TRBJ2-7 once TRBV11-2 - TGTGCCAGCAGCCTCCCTGGGGGGACCTACGAGCAGTACTTC CASSLPGGTYEQYF
TRBJ1-5 once TRBV27 TRBD1 TGTGCCAGCAGTCCGTTGACAGGGGGCGATCAGCCCCAGCATTTT CASSPLTGGDQPQHF
TRBJ2-5 - TRBV30 - TGTGCCTGGAGTGTTGAGGGAGTCCGGCAAGAGACCCAGTACTTC CAWSVEGVRQETQYF
TRBJ2-3 - TRBV10-3 TRBD1 TGTGCCATCAGTGACCCAAGGGGGGGACAGGGAATTGATGAAGATACGCAGTATTTT CAISDPRGGQGIDEDTQYF
TRBJ1-5 - TRBV7-2 TRBD1 TGTGCCAGCAGCTTAGTTGGGACAGGGAATCAGCCCCAGCATTTT CASSLVGTGNQPQHF
TRBJ1-5 - TRBV19 TRBD1 TGTGCCAGTAGTGTCACCGGGACAGGGGGTGGAATCGAGCCCCAGCATTTT CASSVTGTGGGIEPQHF
TRBJ2-1 - TRBV5-6 - TGTGCCAGCAGCGATAGGGGGCGAGCGGGTAGGGCTGAGGAGCAGTTCTTC CASSDRGRAGRAEEQFF